This passage covers 20 T cell receptor beta chains from one sample sequenced in a study of CD8+ T cells in alopecia areata. This sample's treatment: oral pan-JAK inhibitor, 5-10 mg twice daily. Following extraction, RNA underwent reverse transcription to cDNA, which served as the sequencing template. Repertoires were generated with immunoSEQ multiplex PCR, while TCRdb's copy carries only in-frame clones and drops some. The data show some 200,000 clones, with around 56% seen just once and 3% to 3.5% held by the top ten. Here the sequenced sample was CD4+ T cells sorted from blood, taken at week 4, from a patient treated with tofacitinib. The receptors were gathered from a human donor with alopecia areata.

J is TRBJ1-2 and V is TRBV30; no clear D. Per the germline V gene, CDR1 is GTSNPN and CDR2 is SVGIG (reference sequence). The CDR3 sequence is 12 residues long. Trimming left V 2 bases short and J 5 bases short, with 9 bases between. In nucleotides, the CDR3 is TGTGCCTGGAGTAGACCTCCGTATGGCTACACCTTC. Translation gives CAWSRPPYGYTF.

The rearrangement uses TRBV30 and TRBJ1-3; a weak D match, TRBD1 (5 bases). The ends were cut back, 3 bases at V and 4 bases at J, with 7 bases in the middle. Germline V gene sequence: CDR1 GTSNPN, CDR2 SVGIG (reference sequence). This CDR3 is built from 12 residues. CDR3 amino acids: CAWSGAGNTIYF. The CDR3 nucleotides read TGTGCCTGGAGCGGGGCCGGAAACACCATATATTTT.

The chain combines TRBV29-1 with TRBJ2-7; 10 nucleotides match TRBD1. Unmatched junction bases numbered 6, after V lost 0 bases and J lost 4 bases. This CDR3 has 15 residues. Per germline, CDR1 SQVTM and CDR2 ANQGSEA. This chain's CDR3 is CSVEDPRDRGYEQYF. The CDR3 DNA reads TGCAGCGTTGAAGATCCGCGGGACAGGGGTTACGAGCAGTACTTC.

This clone showed up just a few times. The J gene is TRBJ2-6, the V gene TRBV6-6; 7 nucleotides agree with TRBD1. The germline gives CDR1 MNHNY, CDR2 SVGAGI (reference sequence). The trim removed 10 bases at V and 2 bases at J, leaving 5 bases unmatched. CDR3 length: 14 residues. The CDR3 region has the DNA TGTGCCACCGATCAGGGGGCTGGGGCCAACGTCCTGACTTTC. Its protein product is CATDQGAGANVLTF.

This clone was counted a few times. In the same sample, other DNA sequences code for this CDR3. The chain carries TRBV29-1 and TRBJ1-1, with D uncertain. The CDR3 totals 11 residues. CDR1 and CDR2 (germline): SQVTM, ANQGSEA. With 4 bases removed from V and 0 bases from J, the gap between germline ends came to 3 bases. The chain's CDR3 is CSVGVNTEAFF. The CDR3 nucleotides read TGCAGCGTTGGGGTGAACACTGAAGCTTTCTTT.

The rearrangement joins TRBV30 to TRBJ2-2; unclear D gene. The V end lost 2 bases, the J end lost 0 bases, and 13 bases lay between the germline ends. Germline V CDR1 and CDR2: GTSNPN, SVGIG (reference sequence). The CDR3 has 16 amino acids. CDR3 DNA sequence: TGTGCCTGGAGTAGGGAAACCCTCTCGAACACCGGGGAGCTGTTTTTT. As protein: CAWSRETLSNTGELFF.

The chain carries TRBV4-2 and TRBJ2-7, with D hard to call. The CDR3 has 15 amino acids. The V end was cut by 0 bases, the J end by 8 bases, with 17 bases between. Per germline, CDR1 LGHNA and CDR2 YNFKEQ. CDR3 coding DNA: TGTGCCAGCAGCCAAGATCGGCGGAATAACCCTCAGCAGTACTTC. It specifies CASSQDRRNNPQQYF.

V gene TRBV18 combines with J gene TRBJ2-1, with TRBD1 matching over 9 bases. V lost 3 bases and J lost 8; bases outside the gene matches: 8. Germline V gene lookup returns CDR1 KGHSH and CDR2 LQKENI. CDR3 length: 15 amino acids. The DNA for the CDR3 is TGTGCCAGCTCACCGGGGACAGGGAGTGGGTATGAGCAGTTCTTC. Protein sequence: CASSPGTGSGYEQFF.

The chain employs TRBV7-9 and TRBJ2-5; D not certain. V lost 3 bases and J 5 bases, leaving 7 bases between the germline ends. Germline values: CDR1 SEHNR, CDR2 FQNEAQ (reference sequence). The CDR3 covers 12 residues. The CDR3 spells CASSFITETQYF. The CDR3 DNA is TGTGCCAGCAGCTTCATAACGGAGACCCAGTACTTC.

The gene calls are TRBV25-1 and TRBJ2-2; D possibly matches TRBD1 or TRBD2 (6 bases each). Deletions cut 1 base from V and 4 bases from J, with 13 bases between. In germline, CDR1 is MGHDK, CDR2 SYGVNS. This CDR3 is built from 16 residues. The CDR3 spells CASSELGGAGTGELFF. As DNA, the CDR3 is TGTGCCAGCAGTGAATTGGGGGGCGCGGGCACCGGGGAGCTGTTTTTT.

The rearrangement joins TRBV23-1 to TRBJ1-6; TRBD1 matches at 7 bases. TRBV23-1 belongs to the ORF category, with a function that is uncertain. V lost 8 bases, J lost 7 bases, and 8 bases stayed unmatched. The CDR3 length is 14 residues. CDR3 DNA sequence: TGCGCCAGCTCTCCGGGACAGATGAATTCACCCCTCCACTTT. Its protein is CASSPGQMNSPLHF.

V gene TRBV2 combines with J gene TRBJ2-1; D ambiguous. Trimming removed 2 bases from V and 0 bases from J, with 5 bases in between. Germline V gives CDR1 SNHLY, CDR2 FYNNEI. This CDR3 is 14 amino acids long. CDR3 region: CASSETSSYNEQFF. CDR3 DNA sequence: TGTGCCAGCAGTGAAACCAGCTCCTACAATGAGCAGTTCTTC.

As DNA, the CDR3 is TGTGCCAGCAGTTACTCGAGGGTTAGCACTGAAGCTTTCTTT. This translates into CASSYSRVSTEAFF. The J gene is TRBJ1-1, the V gene TRBV6-5; the D is unclear. Per germline, CDR1 MNHEY and CDR2 SVGAGI. V lost 0 bases and J 4 bases, leaving 9 bases between the germline ends. The CDR3 is made up of 14 amino acids.

This chain uses TRBV5-1 with TRBJ2-3, with TRBD1 matching 9 bases. Trimming at V came to 3 bases and at J to 3 bases, leaving 2 bases not matched to a gene. Germline V gene lookup returns CDR1 SGHRS and CDR2 YFSETQ. CDR3 length: 14 amino acids. The CDR3 protein is CASSWDRATDTQYF. The DNA for the CDR3 is TGCGCCAGCAGCTGGGACAGGGCAACAGATACGCAGTATTTT.

This rearrangement joins TRBV30 to TRBJ1-1; TRBD1 might be the D (6 bases). CDR3 length: 13 residues. Germline values: CDR1 GTSNPN, CDR2 SVGIG (reference sequence). The V end was cut by 5 bases, the J end by 0 bases, with 10 bases between. CDR3 DNA: TGTGCCTGGGGAGGGACAATGAACACTGAAGCTTTCTTT. Protein product: CAWGGTMNTEAFF.

The rearrangement joins TRBV30 to TRBJ1-4; perhaps TRBD1 as D (6 bases). The V end lost 1 base, the J end lost 5 bases, and 14 bases lay between the germline ends. This CDR3 has 15 residues. The germline V gene has CDR1 GTSNPN and CDR2 SVGIG (reference sequence). DNA of the CDR3: TGTGCCTGGAGTGCCAGGGGCCTAGGGAATGAAAAACTGTTTTTT. It specifies CAWSARGLGNEKLFF.

V is TRBV2 and J is TRBJ1-5; 10 nucleotides line up with TRBD1. With 6 bases clipped from V and 7 bases from J, the junction kept 6 bases outside the gene matches. Germline CDR1 and CDR2: SNHLY and FYNNEI. The CDR3 contains 14 residues. CDR3 coding DNA: TGTGCCAGCAGCGGACAGGGGGACCTCCAGCCCCAGCATTTT. Residues: CASSGQGDLQPQHF.

In its sample, this clone was seen once. The V gene is TRBV30, the J gene TRBJ2-5; D call uncertain. The CDR3 is made up of 11 amino acids. Germline CDR1 GTSNPN, CDR2 SVGIG (reference sequence). V was pared by 5 bases and J by 5 bases, with 9 bases between. The CDR3 region is CAWRRKETQYF. The CDR3, as DNA: TGTGCCTGGCGACGGAAGGAGACCCAGTACTTC.

This clone came up a few times. The chain links TRBV15 to TRBJ1-2; D remains ambiguous. The CDR3 spans 13 residues. With 0 bases removed from V and 10 bases from J, the gap between germline ends came to 12 bases. The germline V gene encodes CDR1 LNHNV and CDR2 YYDKDF (reference sequence). Written as DNA, the CDR3 is TGTGCCACCAGCAGAGATGTGACGGTAATCTACACCTTC. Its protein is CATSRDVTVIYTF.

The V call is TRBV30, the J call TRBJ1-2; D gene ambiguous. V shed 0 bases and J shed 8 bases, with 10 bases lying between them. Per germline, CDR1 GTSNPN and CDR2 SVGIG (reference sequence). CDR3 length equals 12 residues. The CDR3 sequence is CAWSVAYGGYTF. The CDR3 DNA reads TGTGCCTGGAGTGTGGCTTACGGCGGCTACACCTTC.